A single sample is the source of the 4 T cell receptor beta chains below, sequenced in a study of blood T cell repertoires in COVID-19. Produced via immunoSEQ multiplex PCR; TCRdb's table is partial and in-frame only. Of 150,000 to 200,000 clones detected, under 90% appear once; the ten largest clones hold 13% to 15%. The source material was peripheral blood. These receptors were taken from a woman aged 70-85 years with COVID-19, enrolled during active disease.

The CDR3 DNA is TGTGCCTCCCGGGTTATCACCGGGGAGCTGTTTTTT. Protein sequence: CASRVITGELFF. The chain couples TRBV30 to TRBJ2-2; D is uncertain. Looked up from germline, CDR1 is GTSNPN and CDR2 is SVGIG (reference sequence). Between the trimmed V and J ends, which lost 7 bases and 4 bases, there was a span of 10 bases. The CDR3 spans 12 residues.

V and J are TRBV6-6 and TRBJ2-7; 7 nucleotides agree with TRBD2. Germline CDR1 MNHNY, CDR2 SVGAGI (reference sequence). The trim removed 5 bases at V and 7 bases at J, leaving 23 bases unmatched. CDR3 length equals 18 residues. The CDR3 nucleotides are TGTGCCAGCAGTCATCGGCCTTTTTCGGGGGGAATTCTGGGGGAGCAGTACTTC. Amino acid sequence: CASSHRPFSGGILGEQYF.

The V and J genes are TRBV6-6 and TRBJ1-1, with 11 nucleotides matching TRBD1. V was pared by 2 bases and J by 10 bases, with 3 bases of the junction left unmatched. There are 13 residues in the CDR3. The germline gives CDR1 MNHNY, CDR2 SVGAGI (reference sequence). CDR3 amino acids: CASSYTGTGGAFF. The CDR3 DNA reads TGTGCCAGCAGTTACACGGGGACAGGGGGAGCTTTCTTT.

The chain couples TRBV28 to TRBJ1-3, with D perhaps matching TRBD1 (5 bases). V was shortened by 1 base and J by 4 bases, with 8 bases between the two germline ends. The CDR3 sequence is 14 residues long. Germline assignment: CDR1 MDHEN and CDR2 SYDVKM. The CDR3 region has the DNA TGTGCCAGCAGTTTATTCGGGGGAGGAAACACCATATATTTT. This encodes CASSLFGGGNTIYF. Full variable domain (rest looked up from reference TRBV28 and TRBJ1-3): DVKVTQSSRYLVKRTGEKVFLECVQDMDHENMFWYRQDPGLGLRLIYFSYDVKMKEKGDIPEGYSVSREKKERFSLILESASTNQTSMYLCASSLFGGGNTIYFGEGSWLTVV.